This T cell receptor (beta chain) originates from a study of beta chain features in type 1 diabetes. Study-level results: Compared with healthy donors, patients appeared to share more similar naive, central memory and regulatory TCRB repertoires.

This clone was detected a few times. What it binds is not known. What was sequenced were expressed TCRB transcripts, since all of the isolated RNA had been reverse transcribed. Some 3.4 million reads were obtained on average from naive, central memory and regulatory T cell samples. Repertoires were generated with immunoSEQ multiplex PCR, while TCRdb's copy carries only in-frame clones and drops some. Of about half a million clones listed, approximately 31% are singletons. By way of CD45RO/CCR7/CD25/CD127/CD95/CD27, the CD4+ regulatory, stem cell-like memory, central memory and naive cells were sorted. The receptor was derived from a man in his late teens or twenties in good health. The sequenced sample was naive CD4+ T cells from blood.

DNA for the CDR3: TGTGCCAGCAGCTTAGTTTGGGGAGACGAGCAGTACTTC. It specifies CASSLVWGDEQYF. This chain links TRBV7-2 with TRBJ2-7, with a tentative D call TRBD2 (5 bases). This CDR3 has 13 amino acids. The germline V gene encodes CDR1 SGHTA and CDR2 FQGNSA. Trimming took off 1 base at V and 5 bases at J, with 9 bases between the two ends.